This T cell receptor (beta chain) was observed in a study of cytomegalovirus exposure and HLA in healthy donors. General study points: Immune exposure data for these donors was limited to CMV serostatus. Later on, a genetic analysis was performed. It linked a missense variant in DCLRE1C with V- and J-gene trimming of TCR beta.

Regarding this clone: Antigen specificity is unknown.

PCR used 60 Vbeta primers and 13 Jbeta primers. Sequencing was performed with immunoSEQ multiplex PCR; in TCRdb, only in-frame clones are kept and a portion is missing. The sample lists about 150,000 clones, 75% to 90% occurring once. Germline-derived CDR1 and CDR2 are MDHEN and SYDVKM. The CDR3 is made up of 13 amino acids. V was clipped by 7 bases and J by 12 bases; unmatched bases: 15. This TCR derives from a man aged 35-49 years in good health and CMV-seronegative. Sequenced: PBMCs. The chain recombines TRBV28 with TRBJ2-7, with TRBD2 matching over 7 bases. The CDR3 DNA follows: TGTGCCAGCATCTCGGCTGATTCGGGACTATCGTACTTC. Its translation: CASISADSGLSYF.